These 29 T cell receptor beta chains came from one sample sequenced in a study of cytotoxic CD8 clonotypes in ibrutinib-treated CLL. Assay used: immunoSEQ multiplex PCR; TCRdb lists only in-frame clones, some missing. The sample lists some 150,000 clones, roughly 80% occurring once. Sequences were derived from PBMCs, sampled after 12 months of ibrutinib treatment. These receptors were collected from a human donor with chronic lymphocytic leukemia.

CDR3 in amino acids: CASSFPGISTDTQYF. CDR3 sequence (DNA): TGTGCCAGCAGTTTTCCAGGGATTAGCACAGATACGCAGTATTTT. The chain has TRBV28 and TRBJ2-3, with D tentatively TRBD1 (5 bases). Germline V lookup: CDR1 MDHEN, CDR2 SYDVKM. The CDR3 is 15 amino acids. The V and J ends lost 3 bases and 0 bases respectively, with 10 bases between them.

The count of this clone is one. The gene calls are TRBV28 and TRBJ2-1; 11 bases align to TRBD1. The CDR3 spans 16 residues. J lost 3 bases, V lost 5 bases, and 6 bases had no gene match. CDR1 is MDHEN and CDR2 is SYDVKM in the germline V gene. The CDR3 here is CASSLTGTGGYNEQFF. The CDR3 DNA follows: TGTGCCAGCAGTCTCACCGGGACAGGGGGCTACAATGAGCAGTTCTTC.

V and J are TRBV19 and TRBJ2-7; 8 bases are shared with TRBD2. The CDR3 length is 15 residues. The V gene end was trimmed by 4 bases and the J gene end by 5 bases; junction bases not matched to a gene: 10. Looked up from germline, CDR1 is LNHDA and CDR2 is SQIVND (reference sequence). The DNA of the CDR3 is TGTGCCAGTAGTACCACCGGGACTAGGGGTGACGAGCAGTACTTC. Its protein is CASSTTGTRGDEQYF.

J is TRBJ2-7 and V is TRBV28; a weak D match, TRBD1 (8 bases). Looked up from germline, CDR1 is MDHEN and CDR2 is SYDVKM. Trimming removed 6 bases at V and 2 bases at J, with 14 bases between. The CDR3 is 14 amino acids. The chain's CDR3 is CASRPTGGAYEQYF. The CDR3 DNA follows: TGTGCCAGCAGACCCACAGGGGGGGCCTACGAGCAGTACTTC.

The rearrangement links TRBV5-1 to TRBJ2-5; possibly TRBD1 for D (6 bases). The CDR3 is 13 residues long. Germline V gene data show CDR1 as SGHRS and CDR2 as YFSETQ. Trimming took off 4 bases at V and 4 bases at J, with 11 bases between the two ends. This chain's CDR3 is CASSPRGGETQYF. The CDR3 nucleotides are TGCGCCAGCAGCCCGAGAGGGGGAGAGACCCAGTACTTC.

This clone was counted between two and nine times. The J gene is TRBJ2-2, the V gene TRBV6-4, with 9 bases matching TRBD1. This CDR3 contains 14 residues. The ends lost 3 bases at V and 10 bases at J; junction bases unmatched: 6. The germline gives CDR1 MRHNA, CDR2 SNTAGT. The CDR3 spells CASSDTGGEEELFF. The DNA of the CDR3 is TGTGCCAGCAGTGATACAGGGGGCGAGGAGGAGCTGTTTTTT.

The chain is built from TRBV4-2 and TRBJ1-1; 8 bases are a match to TRBD1. V shed 2 bases, J shed 7 bases, and the junction held 6 bases outside the gene matches. This CDR3 is built from 14 residues. Germline assignment: CDR1 LGHNA and CDR2 YNFKEQ. The CDR3 is CASSQSGQAIEAFF. The CDR3 coding sequence is TGTGCCAGCAGCCAATCGGGACAGGCGATTGAAGCTTTCTTT.

As to this clone: The junction and the germline gene differ at one end; a read error may be behind it. The chain uses TRBV7-7 and TRBJ2-3; 8 positions agree with TRBD2. Germline V gene lookup returns CDR1 SSHAT and CDR2 FNYEAQ (reference sequence). The CDR3 extends over 14 amino acids. The CDR3 loop is CASSLAGTTDTQYF. The DNA of the CDR3 is TGTGCTAGCAGCTTAGCGGGGACCACAGATACGCAGTATTTT.

The rearrangement links TRBV11-2 to TRBJ1-3; no reliable D call. Germline lookup yields CDR1 SGHAT and CDR2 FQNNGV. Trimming took off 1 base at V and 0 bases at J, with 10 bases between the two ends. The CDR3 sequence is 16 residues long. CDR3 sequence: CASSLVVGFSGNTIYF. CDR3 bases: TGTGCCAGCAGCTTAGTAGTCGGTTTCTCTGGAAACACCATATATTTT.

This chain joins TRBV7-6 and TRBJ2-7; the D call may be TRBD1 or TRBD2 (5 bases each). The V gene's germline CDR1 is SGHVS and CDR2 FNYEAQ. V was trimmed by 2 bases and J by 6 bases, leaving 11 bases between them. The CDR3 runs 13 residues. This CDR3 reads CASSLLGDGEQYF. CDR3 DNA sequence: TGTGCCAGCAGCTTATTAGGGGACGGCGAGCAGTACTTC.

The chain is built from TRBV6-5 and TRBJ1-5, with 7 nucleotides matching TRBD1. The CDR3 consists of 15 residues. Germline CDR1 reads MNHEY; CDR2 reads SVGAGI. Germline trimming cut 6 bases from V and 7 bases from J; bases unmatched to any gene: 12. CDR3 coding DNA: TGTGCCAGCAGGCTCGGGACAGACGGTCGGCAGCCCCAGCATTTT. Amino acid sequence: CASRLGTDGRQPQHF.

This clone was seen just once. This chain uses TRBV5-1 with TRBJ2-7; D not certain. The ends were cut back, 0 bases at V and 4 bases at J, with 11 bases in the middle. There are 14 residues in the CDR3. Per germline, CDR1 SGHRS and CDR2 YFSETQ. CDR3 DNA sequence: TGCGCCAGCAGCTTGGCGCGCGGCGAATACGAGCAGTACTTC. Translation: CASSLARGEYEQYF.

The chain employs TRBV4-2 and TRBJ2-7; TRBD2 might be the D (6 bases). V lost 4 bases and J 6 bases, leaving 16 bases between the germline ends. Germline CDR1 LGHNA, CDR2 YNFKEQ. The CDR3 consists of 14 residues. The CDR3 nucleotides are TGTGCCAGCAGCCCACCGACTAGTAAGGGCGAGCAGTACTTC. Its protein product is CASSPPTSKGEQYF.

The chain links TRBV29-1 to TRBJ1-2; TRBD1 aligns across 7 bases. Germline V gene data show CDR1 as SQVTM and CDR2 as ANQGSEA. J lost 6 bases, V lost 7 bases, and 14 bases had no gene match. The CDR3 spans 14 residues. The CDR3 coding sequence is TGCAGCGCCCGCGCAGCCGGCCAGGGGGATGGCTACACCTTC. This codes for CSARAAGQGDGYTF. Full variable domain (outside the CDR3, taken from reference TRBV29-1 and TRBJ1-2): SAVISQKPSRDICQRGTSLTIQCQVDSQVTMMFWYRQQPGQSLTLIATANQGSEATYESGFVIDKFPISRPNLTFSTLTVSNMSPEDSSIYLCSARAAGQGDGYTFGSGTRLTVV.

The chain employs TRBV7-9 and TRBJ2-4; TRBD1 matches at 9 bases. V shed 2 bases, J shed 4 bases, and the junction held 6 bases outside the gene matches. The CDR3 length is 16 residues. Germline assignment: CDR1 SEHNR and CDR2 FQNEAQ (reference sequence). The CDR3 DNA reads TGTGCCAGCAGCTTAACAGGGGGCGAGGGGAAAAACATTCAGTACTTC. Protein sequence: CASSLTGGEGKNIQYF.

V usage is TRBV7-6 and J usage is TRBJ1-1; D is possibly TRBD1 (6 bases). Germline-derived CDR1 and CDR2 are SGHVS and FNYEAQ. Trimming pared 5 bases from V and 1 base from J, leaving 11 bases between. The CDR3 runs 14 residues. CDR3 nucleotide sequence: TGTGCCAGCAGCCTGGGAGGGGGGAACACTGAAGCTTTCTTT. Protein sequence: CASSLGGGNTEAFF.

This clone was detected ten times or more. The genes are TRBV7-9 and TRBJ2-2; D is perhaps TRBD1 (5 bases). Germline V CDR1 and CDR2: SEHNR, FQNEAQ (reference sequence). V lost 2 bases and J 4 bases, leaving 11 bases between the germline ends. The CDR3 covers 15 residues. The CDR3 sequence is CASSLRGSPTGELFF. The CDR3 DNA follows: TGTGCCAGCAGCTTAAGGGGATCCCCCACCGGGGAGCTGTTTTTT.

The rearrangement links TRBV19 to TRBJ1-5; D is perhaps TRBD1 (5 bases). This CDR3 spans 15 amino acids. Trimming cost V 5 bases and J 3 bases, with 14 bases left between them. CDR1 and CDR2 from the germline V gene are LNHDA and SQIVND (reference sequence). CDR3 sequence (DNA): TGTGCCAGTAGTTCACAGGCGTCGGACAATCAGCCCCAGCATTTT. Encoded protein: CASSSQASDNQPQHF.

The rearrangement joins TRBV9 to TRBJ2-4; D call uncertain. Germline assignment: CDR1 SGDLS and CDR2 YYNGEE. The CDR3 covers 11 residues. The germline V and J ends were trimmed by 0 bases and 9 bases, with 4 bases remaining between them. In DNA, the CDR3 is TGTGCCAGCAGCGTAGGCCTCATTCAGTACTTC. Amino acid sequence: CASSVGLIQYF.

V and J are TRBV27 and TRBJ2-3, with TRBD1 identical over 11 bases. There are 16 residues in the CDR3. CDR1 and CDR2 (germline): MNHEY, SMNVEV (reference sequence). Trimming removed 2 bases from V and 4 bases from J; junction bases left unmatched: 5. CDR3 coding DNA: TGTGCCAGCAGTTTACAGGACAGGGGGCATGCAGATACGCAGTATTTT. Its translation is CASSLQDRGHADTQYF.

The chain has TRBV4-3 and TRBJ1-1; D uncertain. This CDR3 spans 12 amino acids. CDR1 and CDR2 from the germline V gene are LGHNA and YSLEER. Trimming stripped 1 base from V and 4 bases from J, with 4 bases between. DNA for the CDR3: TGCGCCAGCAGCCAAGGCCCCACTGAAGCTTTCTTT. The encoded protein is CASSQGPTEAFF.

This clone occurred a few times. The rearrangement joins TRBV5-1 to TRBJ1-4; D gene unclear. This CDR3 region has 14 residues. The germline V gene encodes CDR1 SGHRS and CDR2 YFSETQ. Trimming left V 5 bases short and J 1 base short, with 9 bases between. This CDR3 is CASRDQLTNEKLFF. As DNA, the CDR3 is TGCGCCAGCAGAGACCAGCTAACTAATGAAAAACTGTTTTTT.

The chain has TRBV5-1 and TRBJ2-3, with a weak D call TRBD2 (5 bases). The germline gives CDR1 SGHRS, CDR2 YFSETQ. Trimming stripped 0 bases from V and 4 bases from J, with 9 bases between. This CDR3 has 14 residues. The CDR3 region has the DNA TGCGCCAGCAGCTTGGGGCAGAGGGCAGATACGCAGTATTTT. It encodes CASSLGQRADTQYF.

The chain is built from TRBV19 and TRBJ1-5; 7 bases map to TRBD1. Germline CDR1 and CDR2: LNHDA and SQIVND (reference sequence). Germline trimming cut 7 bases from V and 2 bases from J; bases unmatched to any gene: 5. CDR3 length equals 14 residues. CDR3 coding DNA: TGTGCCAGTACCGGACAGGTCGGCAATCAGCCCCAGCATTTT. It is translated as CASTGQVGNQPQHF.

The table lists this clone with a count of one. The chain has TRBV11-2 and TRBJ2-7; D perhaps matches TRBD2 (5 bases). The germline V and J ends were trimmed by 1 base and 6 bases, with 16 bases remaining between them. Germline loops: CDR1 SGHAT, CDR2 FQNNGV. CDR3 length: 15 amino acids. DNA of the CDR3: TGTGCCAGCAGCTTAGGCTATGGCGGGCTTGGCGAGCAGTACTTC. This translates into CASSLGYGGLGEQYF.

The chain links TRBV7-6 to TRBJ2-7; 9 bases agree with TRBD2. CDR1 and CDR2 (germline): SGHVS, FNYEAQ. V lost 5 bases, J lost 1 base, and 9 bases stayed unmatched. The CDR3 spans 16 residues. CDR3 in DNA: TGTGCCAGCAGCCCGGGAGGGGCGGGGGGGTCCTACGAGCAGTACTTC. This sequence encodes CASSPGGAGGSYEQYF.

This clone was observed a handful of times. This rearrangement joins TRBV19 to TRBJ1-2, with 10 bases fitting TRBD1. After removal of 10 bases from V and 4 bases from J, the junction contained 6 bases not matched to a gene. CDR3 length: 13 residues. CDR1 and CDR2 (germline): LNHDA, SQIVND (reference sequence). The CDR3 reads CATRDRGGYGYTF. DNA of the CDR3: TGTGCCACCCGGGACAGGGGAGGCTATGGCTACACCTTC. Filled out from reference TRBV19 and TRBJ1-2, the complete variable domain reads DGGITQSPKYLFRKEGQNVTLSCEQNLNHDAMYWYRQDPGQGLRLIYYSQIVNDFQKGDIAEGYSVSREKKESFPLTVTSAQKNPTAFYLCATRDRGGYGYTFGSGTRLTVV.

A single count supports this clone. V and J are TRBV6-1 and TRBJ2-1; D is possibly TRBD2 (6 bases). The CDR3 loop spans 14 amino acids. Germline loops: CDR1 MNHNS, CDR2 SASEGT. With 1 base removed from V and 14 bases from J, the gap between germline ends came to 18 bases. CDR3 amino acids: CASSEEVAAGWEFF. For the CDR3, the DNA is TGTGCCAGCAGTGAAGAGGTGGCGGCGGGGTGGGAGTTCTTC.

The chain links TRBV7-3 to TRBJ2-7; TRBD2 might be the D (5 bases). V was clipped by 1 base and J by 6 bases, with 10 bases between them. CDR3 size: 13 residues. Germline values: CDR1 SGHTA, CDR2 FQGTGA. The CDR3 here is CASSLNEGREQYF. The CDR3 region has the DNA TGTGCCAGCAGCTTAAATGAGGGCCGCGAGCAGTACTTC.